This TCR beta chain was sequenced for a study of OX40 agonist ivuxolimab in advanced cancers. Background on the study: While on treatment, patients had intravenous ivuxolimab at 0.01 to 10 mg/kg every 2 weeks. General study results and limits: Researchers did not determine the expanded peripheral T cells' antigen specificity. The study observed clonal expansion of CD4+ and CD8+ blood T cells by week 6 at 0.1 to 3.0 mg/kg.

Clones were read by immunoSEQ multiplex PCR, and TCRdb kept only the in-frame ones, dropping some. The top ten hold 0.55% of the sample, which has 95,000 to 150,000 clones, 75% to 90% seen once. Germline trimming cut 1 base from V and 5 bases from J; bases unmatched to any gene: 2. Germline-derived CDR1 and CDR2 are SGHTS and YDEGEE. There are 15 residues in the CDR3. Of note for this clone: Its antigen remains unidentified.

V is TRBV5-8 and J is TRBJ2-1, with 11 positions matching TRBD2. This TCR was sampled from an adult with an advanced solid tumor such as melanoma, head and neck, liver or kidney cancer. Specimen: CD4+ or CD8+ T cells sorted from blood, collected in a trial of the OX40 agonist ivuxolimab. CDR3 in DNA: TGTGCCAGCAGCTTGAGACTAGCGGGGAACAATGAGCAGTTCTTC. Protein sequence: CASSLRLAGNNEQFF.